The clone carrying this T cell receptor beta chain was detected only a few times. This sample stems from a study of shared clonotypes between healthy human individuals. The ends lost 5 bases at V and 13 bases at J; junction bases unmatched: 5. The CDR3 runs 11 residues. The germline gives CDR1 MDHEN, CDR2 SYDVKM. The assay was carried out at the deep level. This table comes from immunoSEQ multiplex PCR, and its TCRdb copy is limited to in-frame clones, with some not included. The sample has 400,000 to 600,000 clones, about 75% seen once. Sequenced input: PBMCs. The rearrangement joins TRBV28 to TRBJ2-7; TRBD2 matches at 10 bases. The sequence derives from a woman aged 40-49 years in good health. Some clones in this sample may be carry-over from other donors' samples. The CDR3 loop is CASSAGTSVYF. CDR3 coding DNA: TGTGCCAGCAGTGCCGGGACTAGCGTTTACTTC.